The next 8 T cell receptor beta chains were all read from a single sample in a study of T cells after yellow fever vaccination. TCRdb analysed the 5' RACE reads with MiXCR anew, one entry per CDR3 protein. The sample has around 320,000 distinct CDR3 sequences, around 4.5% seen once. Source: PBMCs, taken 15 days after the yellow fever booster vaccination. These receptors came from a man aged 18 to 30 who received the YFV17D yellow fever vaccine.

This clonotype has a handful of counts. The chain has TRBV7-9 and TRBJ1-2; D gene uncertain. This CDR3 spans 12 amino acids. Germline CDR1 SEHNR, CDR2 FQNEAQ (reference sequence). V dropped 3 bases and J dropped 10 bases, with 12 bases sitting between them. The CDR3 region is CASSFKEAHYTF. In DNA form, the CDR3 reads TGTGCCAGCAGCTTTAAGGAAGCTCACTACACCTTC.

At least ten counts were recorded for this clonotype. The gene calls are TRBV10-3 and TRBJ1-3, with a possible D match to TRBD1 (5 bases). V lost 5 bases and J lost 7, with 24 bases in between. CDR1 and CDR2 (germline): ENHRY, SYGVKD. The CDR3 sequence is 17 residues long. CDR3 sequence (DNA): TGTGCCATCAGTCCAGAGTACCCGGGACCGAAGTCCAACACCATATATTTT. Its protein is CAISPEYPGPKSNTIYF.

This clonotype was seen many times. The chain is built from TRBV20-1 and TRBJ2-1; no clear D. The CDR3 spans 18 residues. Trimming removed 0 bases at V and 0 bases at J, with 18 bases between. Germline V CDR1 and CDR2: DFQATT, SNEGSKA (reference sequence). Here the CDR3 reads CSARDLLKGVSSYNEQFF. The CDR3 coding sequence is TGCAGTGCTAGAGATCTCTTGAAGGGCGTTAGCTCCTACAATGAGCAGTTCTTC.

This clonotype was observed many times. This chain connects TRBV6-5 to TRBJ1-1; D not resolved. This CDR3 spans 13 amino acids. V dropped 8 bases and J dropped 1 base, with 11 bases sitting between them. Germline V CDR1 and CDR2: MNHEY, SVGAGI. CDR3 bases: TGTGCCAGCTTTCAATCGGAGAACACTGAAGCTTTCTTT. Its protein is CASFQSENTEAFF.

This clonotype occurred many times. The gene calls are TRBV28 and TRBJ2-5; D unclear. The V end lost 6 bases, the J end lost 7 bases, and 12 bases lay between the germline ends. The CDR3 sequence is 12 residues long. The germline V gene encodes CDR1 MDHEN and CDR2 SYDVKM. Written as DNA, the CDR3 is TGTGCCAGCAGGCGTGATCGGGTGACCCAGTACTTC. This gives the protein CASRRDRVTQYF.

V usage is TRBV6-2 or TRBV6-3 and J usage is TRBJ2-5, with 13 bases identical to TRBD2. The length of the CDR3 is 17 residues. Germline CDR1 is MNHEY and CDR2 is SVGEGT. Losses at the gene ends were 7 bases for V and 1 base for J; bases not matched to a gene: 9. The CDR3 loop is CASTDPRTSGGQETQYF. The CDR3 nucleotides read TGTGCCAGCACCGACCCCAGGACTAGCGGGGGCCAAGAGACCCAGTACTTC.

This clonotype was counted ten times or more. This chain joins TRBV10-3 and TRBJ1-1; possible D gene TRBD1, 6 bases. V was cut by 3 bases and J by 0 bases, with 11 bases left in between. The CDR3 is 15 residues long. Germline CDR1 is ENHRY and CDR2 is SYGVKD. The CDR3 bases are TGTGCCATCAGTGACTTCACAGGGCTGAACACTGAAGCTTTCTTT. Translating it yields CAISDFTGLNTEAFF.

This clonotype was seen at least ten times. This chain joins TRBV7-2 and TRBJ2-3, with 9 bases identical to TRBD1. The CDR3 runs 16 residues. Looked up from germline, CDR1 is SGHTA and CDR2 is FQGNSA. V trimming: 3 bases; J trimming: 6 bases; junction bases outside the gene matches: 10. The CDR3 DNA is TGTGCCAGCAGCTTCGATACCGGGACAGGGTTCGATACGCAGTATTTT. This gives the protein CASSFDTGTGFDTQYF. Looking up the rest from reference TRBV7-2 and TRBJ2-3 gives the full variable domain: GAGVSQSPSNKVTEKGKDVELRCDPISGHTALYWYRQSLGQGLEFLIYFQGNSAPDKSGLPSDRFSAERTGGSVSTLTIQRTQQEDSAVYLCASSFDTGTGFDTQYFGPGTRLTVL.